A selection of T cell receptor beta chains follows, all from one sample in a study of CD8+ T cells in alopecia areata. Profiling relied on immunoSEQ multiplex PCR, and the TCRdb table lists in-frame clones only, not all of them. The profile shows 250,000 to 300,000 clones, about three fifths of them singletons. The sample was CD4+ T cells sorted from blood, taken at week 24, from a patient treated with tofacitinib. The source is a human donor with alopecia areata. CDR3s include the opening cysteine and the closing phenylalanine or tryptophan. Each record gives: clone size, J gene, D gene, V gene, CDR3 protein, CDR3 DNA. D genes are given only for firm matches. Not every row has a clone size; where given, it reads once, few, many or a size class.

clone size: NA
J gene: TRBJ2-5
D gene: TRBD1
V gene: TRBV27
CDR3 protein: CASSLSGTGQETQYF
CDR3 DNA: TGTGCCAGCAGTTTGTCCGGGACAGGCCAAGAGACCCAGTACTTC

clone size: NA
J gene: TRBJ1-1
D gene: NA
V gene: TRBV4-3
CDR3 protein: CASSQDPTVNTEAFF
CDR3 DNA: TGCGCCAGCAGCCAAGACCCGACAGTGAACACTGAAGCTTTCTTT

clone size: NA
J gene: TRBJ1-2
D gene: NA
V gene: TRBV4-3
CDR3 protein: CASSQGQDMAYGYTF
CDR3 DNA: TGCGCCAGCAGCCAAGGTCAGGATATGGCCTATGGCTACACCTTC

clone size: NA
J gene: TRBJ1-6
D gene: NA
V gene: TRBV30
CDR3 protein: CAWSYRGYGSSYNSPLHF
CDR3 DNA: TGTGCCTGGAGTTATCGAGGGTATGGGAGCTCCTATAATTCACCCCTCCACTTT

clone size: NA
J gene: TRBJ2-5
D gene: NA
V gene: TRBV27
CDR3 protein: CASSLWQGGNQETQYF
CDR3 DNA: TGTGCCAGCAGTTTATGGCAGGGAGGAAACCAAGAGACCCAGTACTTC

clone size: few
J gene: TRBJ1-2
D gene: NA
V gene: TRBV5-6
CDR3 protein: CASSFPGEHGYTF
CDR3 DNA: TGTGCCAGCAGCTTCCCAGGGGAACATGGCTACACCTTC

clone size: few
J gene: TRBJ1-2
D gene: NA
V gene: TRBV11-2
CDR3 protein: CASSLVWRGPIYGYTF
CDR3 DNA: TGTGCCAGCAGCTTAGTGTGGCGGGGACCCATCTATGGCTACACCTTC

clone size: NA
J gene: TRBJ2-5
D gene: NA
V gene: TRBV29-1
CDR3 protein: CSVQQVRGKETQYF
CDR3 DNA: TGCAGCGTTCAACAGGTTCGGGGGAAAGAGACCCAGTACTTC

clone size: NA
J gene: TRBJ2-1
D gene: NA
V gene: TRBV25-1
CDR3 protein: CASRINNEQFF
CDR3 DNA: TGTGCCAGCCGCATTAACAATGAGCAGTTCTTC

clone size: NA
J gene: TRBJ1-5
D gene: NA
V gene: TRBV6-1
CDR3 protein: CASTGRASNQPQHF
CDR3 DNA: TGTGCCAGCACGGGACGGGCTAGCAATCAGCCCCAGCATTTT

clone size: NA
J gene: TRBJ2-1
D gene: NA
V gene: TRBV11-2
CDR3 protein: CASNAGQGDNEQFF
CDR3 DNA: TGTGCCAGCAACGCGGGGCAGGGAGACAATGAGCAGTTCTTC

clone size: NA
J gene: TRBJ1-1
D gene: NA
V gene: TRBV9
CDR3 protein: CASSVEGRDTEAFF
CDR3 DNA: TGTGCCAGCAGCGTAGAAGGACGAGACACTGAAGCTTTCTTT

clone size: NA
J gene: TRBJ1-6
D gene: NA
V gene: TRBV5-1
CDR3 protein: CASSKRTDSPLHF
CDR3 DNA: TGCGCCAGCAGCAAGCGGACAGATTCACCCCTCCACTTT

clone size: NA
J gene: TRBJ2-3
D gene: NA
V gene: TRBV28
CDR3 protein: CASRPGFTRTDTQYF
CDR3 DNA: TGTGCCAGCAGACCGGGGTTCACCCGCACAGATACGCAGTATTTT

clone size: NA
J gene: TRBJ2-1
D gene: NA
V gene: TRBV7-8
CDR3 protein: CASSLGDPDLSSYNEQFF
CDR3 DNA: TGTGCCAGCAGCTTAGGGGACCCGGACCTGAGCTCCTACAATGAGCAGTTCTTC

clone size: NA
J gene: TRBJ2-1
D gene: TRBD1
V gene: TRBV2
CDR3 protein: CASSPRGPNNEQFF
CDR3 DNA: TGTGCCAGCAGCCCCAGGGGGCCTAACAATGAGCAGTTCTTC

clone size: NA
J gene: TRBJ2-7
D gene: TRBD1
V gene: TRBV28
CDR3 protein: CASGTGPSYEQYF
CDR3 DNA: TGTGCCAGCGGGACAGGTCCCTCCTACGAGCAGTACTTC

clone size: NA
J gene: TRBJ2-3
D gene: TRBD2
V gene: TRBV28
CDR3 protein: CASSLGLAGGRTQYF
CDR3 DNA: TGTGCCAGCAGTTTAGGACTAGCGGGGGGGCGTACGCAGTATTTT

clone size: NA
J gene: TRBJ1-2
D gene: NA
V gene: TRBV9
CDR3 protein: CASSQQTGYGYTF
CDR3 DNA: TGTGCCAGCAGCCAGCAGACAGGCTATGGCTACACCTTC

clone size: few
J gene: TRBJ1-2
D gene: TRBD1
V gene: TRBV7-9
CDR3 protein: CASSSWTGFRGYTF
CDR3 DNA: TGTGCCAGCAGCTCCTGGACAGGGTTTCGTGGCTACACCTTC

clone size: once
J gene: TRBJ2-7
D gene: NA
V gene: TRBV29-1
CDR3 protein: CSVEELDWGQYF
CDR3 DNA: TGCAGCGTTGAAGAACTTGACTGGGGGCAGTACTTC

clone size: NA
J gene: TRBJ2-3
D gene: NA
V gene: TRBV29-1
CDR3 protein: CSSKAGADTQYF
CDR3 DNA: TGCAGCTCCAAGGCGGGCGCAGATACGCAGTATTTT

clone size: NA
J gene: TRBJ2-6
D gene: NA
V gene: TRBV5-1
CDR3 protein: CASSLVQGKSSGANVLTF
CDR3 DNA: TGCGCCAGCAGCTTGGTCCAGGGGAAAAGCTCTGGGGCCAACGTCCTGACTTTC

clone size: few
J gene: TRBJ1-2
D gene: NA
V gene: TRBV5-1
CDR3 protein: CASSSQTSNYGYTF
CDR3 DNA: TGCGCCAGCAGCAGCCAGACTTCCAACTATGGCTACACCTTC

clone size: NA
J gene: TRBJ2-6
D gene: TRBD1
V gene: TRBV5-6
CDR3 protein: CASSQGQGTSSGANVLTF
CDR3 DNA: TGTGCCAGCAGTCAAGGACAGGGGACAAGCTCTGGGGCCAACGTCCTGACTTTC

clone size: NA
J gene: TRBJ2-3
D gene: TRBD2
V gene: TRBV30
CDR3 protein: CAWTAQAGGSGDTQYF
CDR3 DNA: TGTGCCTGGACCGCACAAGCGGGGGGGAGTGGAGATACGCAGTATTTT

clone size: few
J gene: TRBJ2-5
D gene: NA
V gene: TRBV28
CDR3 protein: CASSFRREETQYF
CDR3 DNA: TGTGCCAGCAGTTTTCGCAGGGAAGAGACCCAGTACTTC

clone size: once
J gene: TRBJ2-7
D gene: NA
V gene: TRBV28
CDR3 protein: CASSSAGLAHEQYF
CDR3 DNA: TGTGCCAGCAGTAGCGCAGGGTTAGCTCACGAGCAGTACTTC

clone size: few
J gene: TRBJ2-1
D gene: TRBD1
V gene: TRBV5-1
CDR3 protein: CASSPGGQGREQFF
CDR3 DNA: TGCGCCAGCAGCCCAGGGGGCCAGGGCCGAGAGCAGTTCTTC

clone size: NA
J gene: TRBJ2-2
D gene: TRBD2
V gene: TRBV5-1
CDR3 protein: CASSFPSGGNVELFF
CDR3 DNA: TGCGCCAGCAGCTTTCCTAGCGGGGGGAACGTGGAGCTGTTTTTT

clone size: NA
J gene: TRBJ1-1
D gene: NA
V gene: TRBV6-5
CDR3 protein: CASSFDESNTEAFF
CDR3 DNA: TGTGCCAGCAGTTTCGACGAATCAAACACTGAAGCTTTCTTT

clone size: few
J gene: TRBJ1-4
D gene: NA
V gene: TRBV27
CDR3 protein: CASSLKGLSNEKLFF
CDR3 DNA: TGTGCCAGCAGTTTGAAGGGGCTCTCTAATGAAAAACTGTTTTTT

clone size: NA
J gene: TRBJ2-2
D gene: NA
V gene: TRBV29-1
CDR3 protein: CSVVTAGELFF
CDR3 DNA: TGCAGCGTTGTGACTGCCGGGGAGCTGTTTTTT

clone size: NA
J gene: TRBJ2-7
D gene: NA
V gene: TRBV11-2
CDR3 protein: CASSRSSGYEQYF
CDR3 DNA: TGTGCCAGCAGCCGTTCCTCGGGCTACGAGCAGTACTTC

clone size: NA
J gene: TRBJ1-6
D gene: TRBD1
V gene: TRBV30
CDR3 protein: CAWSSKGQGKSPLHF
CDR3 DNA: TGTGCCTGGAGCTCTAAGGGACAGGGAAAATCACCCCTCCACTTT

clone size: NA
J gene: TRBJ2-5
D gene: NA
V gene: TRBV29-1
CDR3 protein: CSVGTRMQETQYF
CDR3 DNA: TGCAGCGTCGGGACACGTATGCAAGAGACCCAGTACTTC

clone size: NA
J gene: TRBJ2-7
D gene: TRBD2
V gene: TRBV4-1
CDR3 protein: CASSQDMGLAGGSSYEQYF
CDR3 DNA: TGCGCCAGCAGCCAAGATATGGGGCTCGCGGGGGGTTCCTCCTACGAGCAGTACTTC

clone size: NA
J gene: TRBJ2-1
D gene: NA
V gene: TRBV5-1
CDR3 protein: CASSLPQEGSYNEQFF
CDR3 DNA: TGCGCCAGCAGCTTGCCCCAAGAGGGGTCCTACAATGAGCAGTTCTTC

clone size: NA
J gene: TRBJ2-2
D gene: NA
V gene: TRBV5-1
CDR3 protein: CASSRGSLASGELFF
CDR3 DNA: TGCGCCAGCAGCCGGGGATCGCTGGCGTCCGGGGAGCTGTTTTTT

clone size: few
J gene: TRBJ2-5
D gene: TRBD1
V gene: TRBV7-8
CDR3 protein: CASSATGVWGRGETQYF
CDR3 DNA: TGTGCCAGCAGCGCTACAGGGGTTTGGGGACGTGGGGAGACCCAGTACTTC

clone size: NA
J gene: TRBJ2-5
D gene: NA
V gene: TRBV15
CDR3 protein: CATSRVGRGRETQYF
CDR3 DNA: TGTGCCACCAGCAGAGTTGGGCGGGGGCGAGAGACCCAGTACTTC

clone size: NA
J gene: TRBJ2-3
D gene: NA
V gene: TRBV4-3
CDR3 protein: CASSQDRWTSTGQYF
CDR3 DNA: TGCGCCAGCAGCCAAGATCGGTGGACTTCCACGGGGCAGTATTTT

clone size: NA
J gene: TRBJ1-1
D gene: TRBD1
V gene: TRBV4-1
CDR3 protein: CASSQQTGMAEAFF
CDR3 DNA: TGCGCCAGCAGCCAACAGACAGGGATGGCTGAAGCTTTCTTT

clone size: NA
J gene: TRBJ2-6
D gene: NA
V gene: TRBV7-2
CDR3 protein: CASSSVGTTSGANVLTF
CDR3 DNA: TGTGCCAGCTCGAGCGTCGGGACAACCTCTGGGGCCAACGTCCTGACTTTC

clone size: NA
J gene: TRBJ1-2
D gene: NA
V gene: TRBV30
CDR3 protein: CAWSEQGNYGYTF
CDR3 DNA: TGTGCCTGGAGCGAACAGGGAAACTATGGCTACACCTTC

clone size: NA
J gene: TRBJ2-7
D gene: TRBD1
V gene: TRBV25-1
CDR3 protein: CASRPDRGNSYEQYF
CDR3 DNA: TGTGCCAGCAGACCAGACAGGGGTAACTCCTACGAGCAGTACTTC

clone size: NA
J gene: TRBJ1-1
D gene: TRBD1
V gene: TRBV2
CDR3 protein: CASRGGQGVFDNTEAFF
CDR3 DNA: TGTGCCAGCAGGGGCGGACAGGGGGTCTTTGATAACACTGAAGCTTTCTTT